These 10 T cell receptor beta chains were all obtained from the same sample, sequenced in a study of blood T cell repertoires in COVID-19. The assay was immunoSEQ multiplex PCR, and TCRdb's table has in-frame clones only and misses some. The sample lists approximately 280,000 clones, approximately 89% occurring once. Sequences were obtained from PBMCs or T cells enriched from blood (not recorded which). These TCRs come from a woman aged 18-29 years who had recovered from COVID-19.

V gene TRBV15 combines with J gene TRBJ2-1, with D tentatively TRBD1 (6 bases). V was shortened by 0 bases and J by 4 bases, with 16 bases between the two germline ends. The CDR3 is 17 amino acids. The V gene's germline CDR1 is LNHNV and CDR2 YYDKDF (reference sequence). The CDR3 DNA follows: TGTGCCACCAGCAGAGATCTCGAGGGGGAGAAATACAATGAGCAGTTCTTC. It translates to CATSRDLEGEKYNEQFF.

This CDR3 reads CASNPGITYEQYF. Here the CDR3 DNA reads TGTGCCAGTAATCCCGGGATCACCTACGAGCAGTACTTC. The genes are TRBV19 and TRBJ2-7, with D maybe TRBD2 (5 bases). The CDR3 totals 13 residues. In germline, CDR1 is LNHDA, CDR2 SQIVND (reference sequence). V was cut by 7 bases and J by 2 bases, with 12 bases left in between.

The chain couples TRBV4-2 to TRBJ2-3, with D unresolved. Trimming shortened V by 1 base and J by 0 bases, and 5 bases separated the two germline ends. Germline V gene lookup returns CDR1 LGHNA and CDR2 YNFKEQ. The CDR3 has 14 amino acids. The CDR3 bases are TGTGCCAGCAGCCAAGGACTTAGCACAGATACGCAGTATTTT. Amino acid sequence: CASSQGLSTDTQYF.

The chain recombines TRBV4-1 with TRBJ2-1; 7 bases agree with TRBD2. Germline CDR1 MGHRA, CDR2 YSYEKL. V gave up 1 base and J gave up 3 bases; unmatched junction bases: 18. The CDR3 covers 20 residues. The CDR3 sequence is CASSQGRREYPLPFYNEQFF. The CDR3 region has the DNA TGCGCCAGCAGCCAAGGTAGGCGGGAGTACCCCCTCCCCTTCTACAATGAGCAGTTCTTC.

This clone was detected once. The chain combines TRBV3-1 (or the pseudogene TRBV3-2) with TRBJ1-3; TRBD1 agrees at 9 bases. V shed 4 bases and J 2 bases; nucleotides not matched to a gene: 12. This CDR3 region has 18 residues. Germline V gene data show CDR1 as LGHDT and CDR2 as YNNKEL (reference sequence). The CDR3 region is CASSRLLDRGSAGNTIYF. CDR3 DNA sequence: TGTGCCAGCAGCCGGCTGTTGGACAGGGGATCGGCTGGAAACACCATATATTTT.

This chain uses TRBV3-1 (or the pseudogene TRBV3-2) with TRBJ2-3; 12 bases line up with TRBD2. CDR3 length: 17 amino acids. The germline gives CDR1 LGHDT, CDR2 YNNKEL (reference sequence). The ends lost 4 bases at V and 0 bases at J; junction bases unmatched: 5. The CDR3 bases are TGTGCCAGCAGCCTCCGGACTAGCGGGGATAGCACAGATACGCAGTATTTT. Translation gives CASSLRTSGDSTDTQYF.

The J gene is TRBJ1-3, the V gene TRBV28; D gene uncertain. Trimming took 2 bases from V and 5 from J, leaving 10 bases between them. CDR3 size: 14 residues. Germline V gives CDR1 MDHEN, CDR2 SYDVKM. The CDR3 region has the DNA TGTGCCAGCAGTTTACAGTCATCTCGAAACACCATATATTTT. Translating it yields CASSLQSSRNTIYF.

The chain joins TRBV28 to TRBJ1-5; D is uncertain. This CDR3 contains 13 residues. The V end lost 6 bases, the J end lost 0 bases, and 6 bases lay between the germline ends. Germline V CDR1 and CDR2: MDHEN, SYDVKM. CDR3 bases: TGTGCCAGCAGGGCAGATAGCAATCAGCCCCAGCATTTT. It is translated as CASRADSNQPQHF.

V gene TRBV19 combines with J gene TRBJ2-4; D is perhaps TRBD2 (5 bases). CDR1 and CDR2 (germline): LNHDA, SQIVND (reference sequence). V was shortened by 5 bases and J by 0 bases, with 14 bases between the two germline ends. The CDR3 is 16 residues long. The CDR3 sequence is CASSLVRELAKNIQYF. In nucleotides, the CDR3 is TGTGCCAGTAGTCTCGTTAGGGAGCTAGCCAAAAACATTCAGTACTTC.

The table lists this clone with a few counts. The chain carries TRBV28 and TRBJ2-7; D is undetermined. Per the germline V gene, CDR1 is MDHEN and CDR2 is SYDVKM. The CDR3 is 12 amino acids. Trimming pared 8 bases from V and 4 bases from J, leaving 12 bases between. Here the CDR3 reads CASLSATYEQYF. DNA of the CDR3: TGTGCCAGCCTCAGCGCAACTTACGAGCAGTACTTC. Full variable domain (remainder filled in from reference TRBV28 and TRBJ2-7): DVKVTQSSRYLVKRTGEKVFLECVQDMDHENMFWYRQDPGLGLRLIYFSYDVKMKEKGDIPEGYSVSREKKERFSLILESASTNQTSMYLCASLSATYEQYFGPGTRLTVT.